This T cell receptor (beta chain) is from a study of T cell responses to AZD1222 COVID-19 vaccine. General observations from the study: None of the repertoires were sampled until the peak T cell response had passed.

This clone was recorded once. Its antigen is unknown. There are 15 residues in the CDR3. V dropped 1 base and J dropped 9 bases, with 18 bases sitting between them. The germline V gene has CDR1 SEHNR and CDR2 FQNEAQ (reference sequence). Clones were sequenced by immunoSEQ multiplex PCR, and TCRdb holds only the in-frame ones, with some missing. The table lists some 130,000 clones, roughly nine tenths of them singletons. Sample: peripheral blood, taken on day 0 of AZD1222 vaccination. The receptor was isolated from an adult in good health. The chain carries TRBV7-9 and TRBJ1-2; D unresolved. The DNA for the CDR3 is TGTGCCAGCAGCTTAGGTGGGGTTCCCGTTCCGAGCTACACCTTC. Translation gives CASSLGGVPVPSYTF.